This TCR beta chain was sequenced for a study of a mutant IDH1 vaccine in newly diagnosed glioma. Findings and limits, study-wide: Of all patients, around 93% showed vaccine-induced immune responses.

This CDR3 contains 15 residues. V gave up 2 bases and J gave up 4 bases, with 15 bases separating them. Germline-derived CDR1 and CDR2 are LNHDA and SQIVND (reference sequence). Time point given: week 5, during vaccination. Vaccination comprised doses that each held 300 ug of mutant IDH1 20-mer peptide, plus topical imiquimod. Details on this clone: Its specificity is unknown.

Only in-frame clones appear in the TCRdb table, and some are missing; sequencing was by immunoSEQ multiplex PCR. The repertoire holds tens of thousands of clones, with roughly 82% as singletons. This sequence joins TRBV19 and TRBJ2-7, with D unclear. Sequencing was performed on PBMCs, taken from a glioma patient whose treatment included an IDH1 peptide vaccine. This TCR derives from a woman younger than 30 with glioma. Some clones in this sample may be carry-over from other donors' samples. Here the CDR3 reads CASSIRLIGAYEQYF. CDR3 coding DNA: TGTGCCAGTAGTATACGCCTCATCGGTGCGTACGAGCAGTACTTC.